Listed below are T cell receptor beta chains from one sample, sequenced in a study of blood T cell repertoires in COVID-19. Data came from immunoSEQ multiplex PCR; TCRdb stores just in-frame clones and leaves some out. There are about 60,000 clones in the sample; 85% to 90% occur only once, and approximately 17% lies in the top ten. Sequencing input: peripheral blood. These receptor sequences come from a woman aged 80 or over with active COVID-19. Both conserved end residues are part of each CDR3. D genes are given only for firm matches. Part of the rows lack a size; the others show once, few, many or a class for expanded clones.

D gene,clone size,J gene,V gene,CDR3 DNA,CDR3 protein
TRBD1,.,TRBJ2-1,TRBV5-8,TGTGCCAGCACCAGGACAGGCCTGCGGTTCTTC,CASTRTGLRFF
TRBD2,once,TRBJ2-3,TRBV9,TGTGCCAGCAGCGTAGCTGGGGGGGGTACGCAGTATTTT,CASSVAGGGTQYF
TRBD1,.,TRBJ1-2,TRBV7-2,TGTGCCAGCAGCTTAGACAGGGGGGCCTATGGCTACACCTTC,CASSLDRGAYGYTF
.,.,TRBJ2-1,TRBV2,TGTGCCAGCAGAGCGCTCGTCACCTACAATGAGCAGTTCTTC,CASRALVTYNEQFF
TRBD1,.,TRBJ1-5,TRBV4-3,TGCGCCAGCAGCCAAGACAGGGGGCATGGTCAGCCCCAGCATTTT,CASSQDRGHGQPQHF
TRBD1,.,TRBJ1-4,TRBV19,TGTGCCTCGAGAGGGTATGGGACAGGGGATGAAAAACTGTTTTTT,CASRGYGTGDEKLFF
.,.,TRBJ2-2,TRBV5-1,TGCGCCAGCAGCTCACAGGGTGGGACCGGGGAGCTGTTTTTT,CASSSQGGTGELFF
.,.,TRBJ1-5,TRBV4-1,TGCGCCAGCAGCCCATGGACAGACAATCAGCCCCAGCATTTT,CASSPWTDNQPQHF
TRBD2,.,TRBJ2-2,TRBV19,TGTGCCAGTAGTATAGATCTGGCTAGCGGGGGTGCCGGGGAGCTGTTTTTT,CASSIDLASGGAGELFF
TRBD1,once,TRBJ1-1,TRBV5-1,TGCGCCAGCAGCCCGGGACAGGGTGTCGGTGAAGCTTTCTTT,CASSPGQGVGEAFF
TRBD2,.,TRBJ2-2,TRBV6-2/TRBV6-3,TGTGCCAGCAGCCGCGGGGGTGGCACCGGGGAGCTGTTTTTT,CASSRGGGTGELFF